This TCR beta chain was found in a study of CD8 T cells in Susac syndrome. General observations from the study: In its TCR sequencing and HLA analysis, the study acknowledged that the number of individuals was relatively small.

As concerns this clonotype: The antigen remains undetermined.

Healthy donors were controls matched for age and sex. The CDR3 contains 13 residues. The V end lost 0 bases, the J end lost 5 bases, and 8 bases lay between the germline ends. Germline V gene sequence: CDR1 SGHRS, CDR2 YFSETQ. RNA amounts of about 0.5 to 1 ug underwent reverse transcription with random hexamers. The authors amplified TCR beta CDR3 across 54 Vbeta and 13 Jbeta using immunoSEQ multiplex PCR. TCRdb independently ran MiXCR on the immunoSEQ multiplex PCR reads; one entry per CDR3 protein. This sample has 90,000 to 150,000 distinct CDR3 sequences, with 85% to 95% found just once. This TCR was recovered from a human donor in good health. The sample comprised CD8+ T cells from PBMCs. The J gene is TRBJ1-2, the V gene TRBV5-1; D is unresolved. The CDR3 nucleotides read TGCGCCAGCAGCTTGGAACTCCTTTATGGCTACACCTTC. Its protein product is CASSLELLYGYTF.